Shown below are 6 T cell receptor beta chains from a single sample sequenced in a study of memory CD4+ T cells and cytomegalovirus serostatus. Single viable CD3+CD4+CD8-CD45RO+ cells were sorted as the memory CD4+ T cells. TCRdb's copy holds only in-frame clones and misses some; the assay was immunoSEQ multiplex PCR. The sample consists of approximately 40,000 clones, 65% to 80% of them appearing once. The sequenced material came from memory CD4+ T cells from blood. The receptors stem from an adult in good health and CMV-seronegative.

This clone occurred a few times. The rearrangement links TRBV28 to TRBJ2-5; 7 bases agree with TRBD1. CDR3 length: 15 residues. Per the germline V gene, CDR1 is MDHEN and CDR2 is SYDVKM. Trimming removed 5 bases from V and 4 bases from J; junction bases left unmatched: 10. CDR3 nucleotide sequence: TGTGCCAGCAGTCCCCCGACAGGGATGTTAGAGACCCAGTACTTC. Its translation: CASSPPTGMLETQYF.

The J gene is TRBJ1-2, the V gene TRBV6-5; a weak D match, TRBD1 (5 bases). This CDR3 contains 14 residues. Trimming removed 2 bases from V and 6 bases from J, with 13 bases in between. CDR1 MNHEY and CDR2 SVGAGI come from the germline V gene. The CDR3 loop is CASSYNEGRDGYTF. The CDR3 DNA is TGTGCCAGCAGTTACAATGAGGGGAGGGATGGCTACACCTTC.

The chain is built from TRBV7-9 and TRBJ2-1; perhaps D is TRBD1 or TRBD2 (6 bases each). The V gene lost 4 bases and the J gene lost 8 bases, with 18 bases spanning the gap. The CDR3 is 15 amino acids. The germline V gene has CDR1 SEHNR and CDR2 FQNEAQ (reference sequence). The chain's CDR3 is CASSYSQGGWDEQFF. In DNA form, the CDR3 reads TGTGCCAGCAGCTACTCACAGGGAGGCTGGGATGAGCAGTTCTTC. The variable domain in full, with the rest retrieved from reference TRBV7-9 and TRBJ2-1, is DTGVSQNPRHKITKRGQNVTFRCDPISEHNRLYWYRQTLGQGPEFLTYFQNEAQLEKSRLLSDRFSAERPKGSFSTLEIQRTEQGDSAMYLCASSYSQGGWDEQFFGPGTRLTVL.

The J gene is TRBJ2-2, the V gene TRBV19; D ambiguous. With 7 bases removed from V and 1 base from J, the gap between germline ends came to 16 bases. CDR1 and CDR2 from the germline V gene are LNHDA and SQIVND (reference sequence). The CDR3 sequence is 16 residues long. The CDR3 spells CASNNRFRLNTGELFF. The DNA of the CDR3 is TGTGCCAGTAACAATCGGTTCCGGTTGAACACCGGGGAGCTGTTTTTT.

V is TRBV6-1 and J is TRBJ2-7; 7 bases align to TRBD1. Per the germline V gene, CDR1 is MNHNS and CDR2 is SASEGT. The CDR3 loop spans 14 amino acids. Losses at the gene ends were 10 bases for V and 0 bases for J; bases not matched to a gene: 9. The CDR3 bases are TGTGCCACCCTCGGCCGGGACAGCTCCTACGAGCAGTACTTC. Translation gives CATLGRDSSYEQYF.

V gene TRBV5-4 combines with J gene TRBJ2-1, with 7 bases lining up with TRBD2. Germline V CDR1 and CDR2: SGHNT, YYREEE (reference sequence). This CDR3 is built from 15 residues. The J segment lost 9 bases and the V segment lost 2 bases, leaving 11 bases of the junction unmatched. CDR3 protein: CASSLVGLAVGEQFF. The CDR3 nucleotides read TGTGCCAGCAGCTTAGTTGGTCTAGCGGTCGGTGAGCAGTTCTTC.